These 17 T cell receptor beta chains originate from one sample sequenced in a study of shared clonotypes between healthy human individuals. The data were produced by immunoSEQ multiplex PCR, yet TCRdb's version contains in-frame clones alone and is incomplete. This sample has about 680,000 clones, with 73% found just once. The sequenced sample was memory CD4+ T cells sorted from blood. Subset indicated: CD45RA-negative fraction. These receptors originate from a woman aged 30 to 39 in good health.

J is TRBJ1-2 and V is TRBV28; 7 bases are shared with TRBD1. Unmatched junction bases numbered 10, after V lost 5 bases and J lost 7 bases. The germline V gene has CDR1 MDHEN and CDR2 SYDVKM. There are 14 residues in the CDR3. The CDR3 spells CASSQGGRRAGYTF. The DNA of the CDR3 is TGTGCCAGCAGTCAGGGGGGCCGCAGGGCTGGCTACACCTTC.

CDR3 in amino acids: CASSVSHRSGDTQYF. The CDR3 nucleotides are TGTGCCAGCAGCGTATCCCACCGGAGTGGGGATACGCAGTATTTT. The chain carries TRBV9 and TRBJ2-3; D gene uncertain. CDR3 length: 15 residues. The germline V gene encodes CDR1 SGDLS and CDR2 YYNGEE. V dropped 1 base and J dropped 6 bases, with 15 bases sitting between them.

This chain uses TRBV7-9 with TRBJ2-7; D ambiguous. V lost 7 bases and J 5 bases, leaving 12 bases between the germline ends. In germline, CDR1 is SEHNR, CDR2 FQNEAQ (reference sequence). The CDR3 is 12 amino acids. CDR3 loop: CASTMALDEQYF. The CDR3, as DNA: TGTGCCAGCACCATGGCGTTGGACGAGCAGTACTTC.

This clone was detected a few times. The chain recombines TRBV7-2 with TRBJ2-3; D remains unclear. CDR1 and CDR2 (germline): SGHTA, FQGNSA. Trimming took 1 base from V and 4 from J, leaving 12 bases between them. The CDR3 sequence is 15 residues long. The CDR3 sequence is CASSLVSLVPDTQYF. The CDR3 DNA reads as TGTGCCAGCAGCTTAGTTTCGCTGGTCCCAGATACGCAGTATTTT.

This clone was counted only a few times. V usage is TRBV25-1 and J usage is TRBJ2-5, with D unclear. Between the trimmed V and J ends, which lost 1 base and 1 base, there was a span of 13 bases. Germline V CDR1 and CDR2: MGHDK, SYGVNS. The CDR3 runs 16 residues. CDR3 nucleotides: TGTGCCAGCAGTGAATCACGGAGCACTATCCAAGAGACCCAGTACTTC. This gives the protein CASSESRSTIQETQYF.

This rearrangement joins TRBV2 to TRBJ2-1; D tentatively reads TRBD1 or TRBD2 (5 bases each). Deletions cut 3 bases from V and 3 bases from J, with 15 bases between. The CDR3 is made up of 16 amino acids. Germline V gene sequence: CDR1 SNHLY, CDR2 FYNNEI. CDR3 sequence (DNA): TGTGCCAGCAGTGAGGGGGATGGGTGGTACTACAATGAGCAGTTCTTC. Translated, it gives CASSEGDGWYYNEQFF.

The gene calls are TRBV7-2 and TRBJ2-4; the match to TRBD2 covers 12 bases. Germline values: CDR1 SGHTA, CDR2 FQGNSA. The CDR3 has 16 amino acids. V lost 5 bases and J lost 4; bases outside the gene matches: 6. DNA for the CDR3: TGTGCCAGCAGCCCCACTAGCGGGGGGCTTAAAAACATTCAGTACTTC. It translates to CASSPTSGGLKNIQYF.

The V call is TRBV19, the J call TRBJ2-1; TRBD1 is a possible D gene (5 bases). Per the germline V gene, CDR1 is LNHDA and CDR2 is SQIVND (reference sequence). With 5 bases removed from V and 7 bases from J, the gap between germline ends came to 21 bases. This CDR3 has 16 amino acids. The CDR3 coding sequence is TGTGCCAGTAGTCTTCCCTTCAGGGTAGGGTGGAATGAGCAGTTCTTC. Residues: CASSLPFRVGWNEQFF.

This clone was detected a few times. The gene calls are TRBV19 and TRBJ2-5; no firm D call. CDR3 length: 17 residues. In germline, CDR1 is LNHDA, CDR2 SQIVND (reference sequence). The V gene lost 6 bases and the J gene lost 4 bases, with 24 bases spanning the gap. This chain's CDR3 is CASSPDLDWSFRETQYF. CDR3 nucleotide sequence: TGTGCCAGTAGCCCCGACCTAGACTGGTCCTTTCGAGAGACCCAGTACTTC.

The chain links TRBV27 to TRBJ2-5; 9 bases are a match to TRBD1. There are 15 residues in the CDR3. Germline assignment: CDR1 MNHEY and CDR2 SMNVEV (reference sequence). Germline trimming cut 3 bases from V and 4 bases from J; bases unmatched to any gene: 6. The CDR3 loop is CASSFQGQGRETQYF. The CDR3, as DNA: TGTGCCAGCAGTTTTCAAGGACAGGGGCGAGAGACCCAGTACTTC.

This clone was seen a single time. The V and J genes are TRBV28 and TRBJ1-5, with unresolved D. The V gene lost 1 base and the J gene lost 5 bases, with 6 bases spanning the gap. The CDR3 length is 13 residues. From germline, CDR1 is MDHEN and CDR2 SYDVKM. CDR3 residues: CASSLSGYQPQHF. The CDR3 nucleotides are TGTGCCAGCAGTTTATCGGGATATCAGCCCCAGCATTTT.

The chain recombines TRBV28 with TRBJ1-5; D perhaps matches TRBD1 (6 bases). The CDR3 is 17 amino acids. In germline, CDR1 is MDHEN, CDR2 SYDVKM. Trimming removed 5 bases at V and 7 bases at J, with 24 bases between. CDR3 sequence (DNA): TGTGCCAGCAGTCCTCCCCCGGCTACAGGGACGGGGCAGCCCCAGCATTTT. Residues: CASSPPPATGTGQPQHF.

J is TRBJ1-5 and V is TRBV10-3; no reliable D call. The CDR3 has 13 residues. V lost 2 bases and J 11 bases, leaving 13 bases between the germline ends. Per the germline V gene, CDR1 is ENHRY and CDR2 is SYGVKD. The CDR3 loop reads CAISETSDISQHF. CDR3 coding DNA: TGTGCCATCAGTGAGACCTCAGATATCTCCCAGCATTTT.

This chain uses TRBV1 with TRBJ1-5. TRBV1 is a recognized pseudogene. This CDR3 has 15 residues. This CDR3 is CTSSQGGPYNQLQHF. Written as DNA, the CDR3 is TGCACCAGCAGCCAAGGAGGACCGTACAATCAGCTCCAGCATTTT.

This clone was seen ten or more times. The rearrangement joins TRBV5-8 to TRBJ1-4; 7 bases match TRBD1. CDR1 and CDR2 from the germline V gene are SGHTS and YDEGEE. V shed 2 bases and J 5 bases; nucleotides not matched to a gene: 9. This CDR3 is built from 16 residues. DNA of the CDR3: TGTGCCAGCAGCTTCCAGAGGGGGCGTTTGAATGAAAAACTGTTTTTT. This translates into CASSFQRGRLNEKLFF.

The chain combines TRBV4-1 with TRBJ2-3, with D possibly matching TRBD2 (6 bases). With 3 bases removed from V and 0 bases from J, the gap between germline ends came to 19 bases. Germline V gene data show CDR1 as MGHRA and CDR2 as YSYEKL. The CDR3 loop spans 18 amino acids. CDR3 region: CASSHVGSSASSTDTQYF. CDR3 DNA: TGCGCCAGCAGCCACGTGGGTTCTAGCGCGTCTAGCACAGATACGCAGTATTTT.

This clone was recorded only once. The chain uses TRBV7-8 and TRBJ1-4; the D gene is possibly TRBD1 (6 bases). The CDR3 extends over 15 amino acids. V was clipped by 1 base and J by 7 bases, with 13 bases between them. Germline assignment: CDR1 SGHVS and CDR2 FQNEAQ. The CDR3 here is CASSLVRGVSEKLFF. The CDR3 coding sequence is TGTGCCAGCAGCTTAGTCAGGGGAGTTAGTGAAAAACTGTTTTTT. Supplemented by reference TRBV7-8 and TRBJ1-4, the full variable domain reads GAGVSQSPRYKVAKRGQDVALRCDPISGHVSLFWYQQALGQGPEFLTYFQNEAQLDKSGLPSDRFFAERPEGSVSTLKIQRTQQEDSAVYLCASSLVRGVSEKLFFGSGTQLSVL.